The entry below gives a single T cell receptor (beta chain) sequence along with its context. This clonotype was observed at least ten times. The antigen it binds to is not known. No much larger clone exists at a distance of one base, and base qualities are not known. Via the germline V gene, CDR1 is MNHEY and CDR2 SVGEGT. V is shortened by 5 bases, J by 3 bases, and the region joining them spans 12 bases. From the cysteine up to the phenylalanine, the CDR3 has a length of 14 residues. Only the CDR3 DNA stays, 42 bases, in frame from base 1. These data come from a study of T cell repertoires in cytomegalovirus infection (dated 2019 in TCRdb). For the wider study: Because public TCR beta signatures pointed to carriage of CMV infection together with the matching HLA type, the HLA type of each donor mattered for the analysis. The paper as a whole reports these results and caveats: Carriers of CMV infection plus the relevant HLA type were discriminated by the cumulative frequency of public TCR beta family members in the study cohort and in an independent roughly 400-donor cohort. The ex vivo response was dominated by HLA-C-restricted CMV-specific TCR beta clonotypes, and the single most frequent clonotype in two of eight donors was supplied by these HLA-C-restricted clonotypes.

TCRdb records Illumina HiSeq 1500 as the sequencer. TCRdb reprocessing: public reads trimmed at Q25 with fastp, clones called with MiXCR, in-frame beta chains kept. Entries that share a CDR3 protein sequence are merged under the most common genes and DNA. Within this sample are some 400,000 distinct CDR3 sequences, with 15% to 20% of them counted one time only. The ten largest account for less than 9.5% of the sample. The material sequenced was PBMCs. This sequence uses TRBV6-2 or TRBV6-3 and TRBJ2-3, with no D gene named confidently. The TCR comes from a human donor in good health (CMV status not recorded). Some clones in this sample may be carry-over from other donors' samples. The CDR3 protein is CASSDRLQTDTQYF. In nucleotides, the sequence is TGTGCCAGCAGTGATCGACTCCAGACAGATACGCAGTATTTT.